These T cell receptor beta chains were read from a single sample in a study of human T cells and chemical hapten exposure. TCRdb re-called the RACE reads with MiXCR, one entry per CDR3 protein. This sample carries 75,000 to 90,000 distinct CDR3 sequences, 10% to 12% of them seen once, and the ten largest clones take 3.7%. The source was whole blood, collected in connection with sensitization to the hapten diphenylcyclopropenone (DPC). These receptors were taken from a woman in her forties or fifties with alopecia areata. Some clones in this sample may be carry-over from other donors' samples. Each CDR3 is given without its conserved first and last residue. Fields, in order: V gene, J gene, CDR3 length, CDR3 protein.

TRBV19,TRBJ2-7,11,ASSFQGADEQY
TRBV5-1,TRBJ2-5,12,ASSRDRSGETQY
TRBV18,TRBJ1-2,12,ASSPLGKDYGYT
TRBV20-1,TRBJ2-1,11,SARDTLENEQF
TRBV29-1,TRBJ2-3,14,SVRTSGSKGGDTQY
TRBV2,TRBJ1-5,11,ASSEVLVQPQH
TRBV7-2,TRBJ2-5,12,ASSPGTYQETQY
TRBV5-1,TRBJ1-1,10,ASSFDNAEAF
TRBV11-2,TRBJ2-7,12,ASSSTGTGNEQY
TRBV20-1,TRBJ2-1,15,SAVTSGRASWYNEQF
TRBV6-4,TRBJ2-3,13,ASSPLAGAGDTQY
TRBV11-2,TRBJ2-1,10,ASSLGTGEQF
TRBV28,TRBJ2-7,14,ASSPHSGTGFDEQY
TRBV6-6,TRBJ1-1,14,ASTNLGGAKNTEAF
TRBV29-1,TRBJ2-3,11,SAGAGETDTQY
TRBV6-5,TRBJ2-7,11,ASSRQYAYEQY
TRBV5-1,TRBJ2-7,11,ASSFQGSREQY
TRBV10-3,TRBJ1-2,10,AISQGSYGYT
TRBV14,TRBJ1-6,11,ASSPGVGSPLH
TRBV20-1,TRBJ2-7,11,SVLGRHTYEQY
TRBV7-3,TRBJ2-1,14,ASSFTGRDPYNEQF
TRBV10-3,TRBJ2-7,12,AIRPGLAGDEQY
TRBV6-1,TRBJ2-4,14,ASSSGTSLVQNIQY
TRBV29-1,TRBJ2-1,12,SVPGQGAYNEQF
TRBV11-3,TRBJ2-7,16,ASSLDHSHRGGCGEQY
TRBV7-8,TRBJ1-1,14,ASSQLAGTGVTEAF
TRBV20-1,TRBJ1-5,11,SANRGLDQPQH
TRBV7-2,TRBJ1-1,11,ASSPYFGTEAF
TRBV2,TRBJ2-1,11,ASSETSLGEQF
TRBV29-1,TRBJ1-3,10,SVEVGRDTIY
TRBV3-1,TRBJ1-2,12,ASSLPGTVYGYT
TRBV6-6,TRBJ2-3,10,ASSFGRDTQY
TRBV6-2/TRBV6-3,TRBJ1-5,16,ASSSLSQGDVSNQPQH
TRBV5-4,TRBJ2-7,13,ASSWEGGRSYEQY
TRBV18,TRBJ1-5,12,ASSPSRGNQPQH
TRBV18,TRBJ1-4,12,ASSPSRSGEKLF
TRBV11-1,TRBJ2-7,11,ASSTRLEVEQY
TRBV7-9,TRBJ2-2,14,ASSSFSLGRTGELF
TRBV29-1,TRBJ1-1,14,SVNGEGGPMNTEAF
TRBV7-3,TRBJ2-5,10,ASSLREETQY
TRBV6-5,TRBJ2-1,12,ASSYWGADNEQF
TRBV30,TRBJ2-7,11,AWTPGGGYEQY
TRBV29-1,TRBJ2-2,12,SAGSGANTGELF
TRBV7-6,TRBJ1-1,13,ASSAQQGMNTEAF
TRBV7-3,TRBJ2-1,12,ASSPSGSGNEQF
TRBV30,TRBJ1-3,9,AWSSLNTIY
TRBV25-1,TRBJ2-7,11,ASTGGVGYEQY
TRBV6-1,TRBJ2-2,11,ASPQDNTGELF
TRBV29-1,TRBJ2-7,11,SATSGTGGEQY
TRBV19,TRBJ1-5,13,ASSPRDSRNQPQH
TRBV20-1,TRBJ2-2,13,SARDRGFDTGELF